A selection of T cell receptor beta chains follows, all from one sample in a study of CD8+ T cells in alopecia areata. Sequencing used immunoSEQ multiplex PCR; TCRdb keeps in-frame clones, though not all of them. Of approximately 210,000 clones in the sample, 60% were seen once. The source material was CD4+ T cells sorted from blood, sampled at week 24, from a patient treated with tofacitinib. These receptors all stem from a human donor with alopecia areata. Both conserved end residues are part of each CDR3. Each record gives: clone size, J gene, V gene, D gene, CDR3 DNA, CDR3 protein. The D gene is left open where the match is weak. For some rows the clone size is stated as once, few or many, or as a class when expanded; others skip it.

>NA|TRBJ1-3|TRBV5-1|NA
TGCGCCAGCAGCTTGGAAGGTGGGACGGCTGGAAACACCATATATTTT
CASSLEGGTAGNTIYF
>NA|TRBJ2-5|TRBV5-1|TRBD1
TGCGCCAGCAGCTATAGACAGGGCGAGACCCAGTACTTC
CASSYRQGETQYF
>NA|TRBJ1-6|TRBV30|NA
TGTGCCTGGGTCAAGGGGCGAAATTCACCCCTCCACTTT
CAWVKGRNSPLHF
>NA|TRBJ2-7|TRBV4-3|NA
TGCGCCAGCAGCCAAGGGTCCGGCTACGAGCAGTACTTC
CASSQGSGYEQYF
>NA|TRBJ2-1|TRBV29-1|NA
TGCAGCGTCCGCGGGTTCAATGAGCAGTTCTTC
CSVRGFNEQFF
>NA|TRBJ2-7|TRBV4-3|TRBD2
TGCGCCAGCAGCCAAGACCCCGGGGGGACTACCTACGAGCAGTACTTC
CASSQDPGGTTYEQYF
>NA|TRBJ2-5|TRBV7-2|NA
TGTGCCAGCAGGAGAAGTCAAGAGACCCAGTACTTC
CASRRSQETQYF
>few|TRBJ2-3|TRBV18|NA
TGTGCCAGCTCACCTACTAGCAGGAGCACAGATACGCAGTATTTT
CASSPTSRSTDTQYF
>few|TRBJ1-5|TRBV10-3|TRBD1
TGTGCCAGCAGTGAATTGGGACAGGGGGCCGCAGAGCCCCAGCATTTT
CASSELGQGAAEPQHF
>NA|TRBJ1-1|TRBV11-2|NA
TGTGCCAGCAGCTTAGGGAGCCACACTGAAGCTTTCTTT
CASSLGSHTEAFF
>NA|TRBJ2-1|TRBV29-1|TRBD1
TGCAGCGCGGGACAGAGCTCCTACAATGAGCAGTTCTTC
CSAGQSSYNEQFF
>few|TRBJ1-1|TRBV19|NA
TGTGCCAGTAGTATCAACACAGGGTTCAAGGCTTTCTTT
CASSINTGFKAFF
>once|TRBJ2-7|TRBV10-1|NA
TGCGCCAGCAGTGAGTCGGCCGGGGGCTACGAGCAGTACTTC
CASSESAGGYEQYF
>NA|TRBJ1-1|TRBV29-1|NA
TGCAGCGTTGCAGGTCGACAGGCGGGGGTAGCTTTCTTT
CSVAGRQAGVAFF
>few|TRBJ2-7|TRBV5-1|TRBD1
TGCGCCAGCAGCTGGGGACAGGGGGCCTCCTACGAGCAGTACTTC
CASSWGQGASYEQYF
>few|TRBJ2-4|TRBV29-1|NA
TGCAGCGTCGGTCCTGGAGCCAAAAACATTCAGTACTTC
CSVGPGAKNIQYF
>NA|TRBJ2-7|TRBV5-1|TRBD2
TGCGCCAGCAGCGTAGCCGGGACTAGCGGCTCCTACGAGCAGTACTTC
CASSVAGTSGSYEQYF
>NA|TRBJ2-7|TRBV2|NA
TGTGCCAGCAGTGAAGGCTACGAGCAGTACTTC
CASSEGYEQYF
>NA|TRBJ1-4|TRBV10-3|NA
TGTGCCATCAGTGAGTCGAAAGGTGTCGAAAAACTGTTTTTT
CAISESKGVEKLFF
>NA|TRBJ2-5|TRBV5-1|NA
TGCGCCAGCAGCTTGGCCTTAGGGACCGAAGAGACCCAGTACTTC
CASSLALGTEETQYF